The 3 T cell receptor beta chains below all came from one sample that was sequenced in a study of blood T cell repertoires in COVID-19. Sequenced by immunoSEQ multiplex PCR; TCRdb stores in-frame clones only, minus some. The sample carries 110,000 to 150,000 clones, 79% recorded once. Source material: peripheral blood. The receptors derive from a man aged 55 to 70 with acute or convalescent COVID-19.

This chain links TRBV6-2 or TRBV6-3 with TRBJ2-5; 7 nucleotides line up with TRBD1. V shed 0 bases, J shed 3 bases, and the junction held 7 bases outside the gene matches. Germline loops: CDR1 MNHEY, CDR2 SVGEGT. The CDR3 contains 16 residues. The chain's CDR3 is CASSYSMAGGKETQYF. The CDR3 DNA reads TGTGCCAGCAGTTACTCGATGGCAGGGGGAAAAGAGACCCAGTACTTC.

The chain couples TRBV6-6 to TRBJ2-7; TRBD2 agrees at 11 bases. CDR3 length: 16 residues. V was pared by 6 bases and J by 1 base, with 8 bases of the junction left unmatched. Germline V gene lookup returns CDR1 MNHNY and CDR2 SVGAGI (reference sequence). CDR3 coding DNA: TGTGCCAGCAGCGCCGGACTAGCGGGCGATTCCTACGAGCAGTACTTC. It codes for CASSAGLAGDSYEQYF.

The chain employs TRBV27 and TRBJ1-6, with 9 nucleotides matching TRBD1. The CDR3 covers 14 residues. The germline gives CDR1 MNHEY, CDR2 SMNVEV (reference sequence). With V trimmed by 8 bases and J by 6 bases, 5 bases remained unmatched. CDR3 sequence reads: CASSTGQGNSPLHF. The CDR3 DNA sequence: TGTGCCAGCTCCACGGGACAGGGTAATTCACCCCTCCACTTT.